This TCR beta chain was documented in a study of cytotoxic CD8 clonotypes in ibrutinib-treated CLL. Study-level background: Of a cohort that held some eleven relapsed/refractory and roughly 14 treatment-naive patients, some 17 were IGHV unmutated.

With 2 bases clipped from V and 1 base from J, the junction kept 2 bases outside the gene matches. The CDR3 length is 14 residues. Germline lookup yields CDR1 SGHRS and CDR2 YFSETQ. A 1 in 200,000 to 1 in 1 million T cell depth was the sequencing target. The assay was immunoSEQ multiplex PCR, and TCRdb's table has in-frame clones only and misses some. Among some 140,000 clones listed, 85% to 95% were seen once. Study results and caveats: Clonality went up at ibrutinib response and then declined back toward baseline at progression. Clonality at baseline surpassed age-matched healthy donors and tracked circulating CD8+ T-cell counts.

For this clone: Its target is not known.

The clonotype was recovered from a human donor with chronic lymphocytic leukemia. The gene calls are TRBV5-1 and TRBJ1-1, with TRBD1 matching over 7 bases. Source: PBMCs, taken after 12 months of ibrutinib treatment. CDR3 DNA: TGCGCCAGCAGCTTCCGGGACAGGAACACTGAAGCTTTCTTT. Protein: CASSFRDRNTEAFF.